Shown below are 7 T cell receptor beta chains from a single sample sequenced in a study of blood T cell repertoires in COVID-19. TCRdb's table, derived via immunoSEQ multiplex PCR, lists solely in-frame clones and lacks some. The table has 250,000 to 350,000 clones, about 87% seen once. The source material was peripheral blood. The receptors were gathered from a woman between 50 and 59 years old who had recovered from COVID-19.

The chain combines TRBV7-9 with TRBJ2-3, with 8 positions matching TRBD1. The ends lost 11 bases at V and 5 bases at J; junction bases unmatched: 12. Germline CDR1 SEHNR, CDR2 FQNEAQ (reference sequence). The CDR3 contains 14 residues. The chain's CDR3 is CASGAGGPGDTQYF. As DNA, the CDR3 is TGTGCCTCCGGGGCAGGGGGCCCGGGAGATACGCAGTATTTT.

The rearrangement links TRBV7-2 to TRBJ2-1; tentative D call: TRBD1 (6 bases). V gave up 3 bases and J gave up 5 bases, with 14 bases separating them. Germline loops: CDR1 SGHTA, CDR2 FQGNSA. The CDR3 is made up of 15 amino acids. CDR3: CASSFTGWTDNEQFF. CDR3 sequence (DNA): TGTGCCAGCAGCTTTACAGGGTGGACTGACAATGAGCAGTTCTTC.

V usage is TRBV28 and J usage is TRBJ1-2; maybe TRBD1 (5 bases). CDR3 length: 15 amino acids. Trimming took off 5 bases at V and 4 bases at J, with 17 bases between the two ends. In germline, CDR1 is MDHEN, CDR2 SYDVKM. CDR3 residues: CASSAPDNPFYGYTF. The CDR3 region has the DNA TGTGCCAGCAGTGCCCCGGACAACCCATTCTATGGCTACACCTTC.

V gene TRBV6-5 combines with J gene TRBJ1-2; no firm D call. Looked up from germline, CDR1 is MNHEY and CDR2 is SVGAGI. The CDR3 runs to 15 residues. V lost 0 bases and J lost 8, with 16 bases in between. CDR3 protein: CASSYSYVGSGGYTF. The DNA of the CDR3 is TGTGCCAGCAGTTACTCGTACGTCGGCAGCGGCGGCTACACCTTC.

The chain combines TRBV3-1 (or the pseudogene TRBV3-2) with TRBJ2-7; the match to TRBD1 covers 7 bases. V trimming: 4 bases; J trimming: 3 bases; junction bases outside the gene matches: 12. The CDR3 length is 16 residues. Germline values: CDR1 LGHDT, CDR2 YNNKEL (reference sequence). CDR3 coding DNA: TGTGCCAGCAGCCCCATGAACAGGGGAGTGAGCTACGAGCAGTACTTC. Amino acids: CASSPMNRGVSYEQYF.

This chain joins TRBV7-8 and TRBJ1-1, with D tentatively TRBD1 (5 bases). V lost 6 bases to trimming and J lost 1 base, with 12 bases between them. This CDR3 has 14 amino acids. The V gene's germline CDR1 is SGHVS and CDR2 FQNEAQ. Written as DNA, the CDR3 is TGTGCCAGCAGTTACGGACAACCGAACACTGAAGCTTTCTTT. Encoded protein: CASSYGQPNTEAFF. The full variable domain, its missing parts supplied by reference TRBV7-8 and TRBJ1-1, is GAGVSQSPRYKVAKRGQDVALRCDPISGHVSLFWYQQALGQGPEFLTYFQNEAQLDKSGLPSDRFFAERPEGSVSTLKIQRTQQEDSAVYLCASSYGQPNTEAFFGQGTRLTVV.

The V gene is TRBV7-9, the J gene TRBJ2-5, with unresolved D. Germline CDR1 reads SEHNR; CDR2 reads FQNEAQ (reference sequence). V was pared by 5 bases and J by 1 base, with 5 bases between. There are 12 residues in the CDR3. The chain's CDR3 is CASSPSQETQYF. In DNA, the CDR3 is TGTGCCAGCAGCCCCAGCCAAGAGACCCAGTACTTC. Full variable domain (missing parts from reference TRBV7-9 and TRBJ2-5): DTGVSQNPRHKITKRGQNVTFRCDPISEHNRLYWYRQTLGQGPEFLTYFQNEAQLEKSRLLSDRFSAERPKGSFSTLEIQRTEQGDSAMYLCASSPSQETQYFGPGTRLLVL.